This T cell receptor (beta chain) was documented in a study of radiotherapy plus CTLA-4 blockade in lung cancer. General study results and limits: Blood-borne expansion of tumor-derived TCR clones followed radiotherapy plus ipilimumab.

Patients in the study, people with chemo-refractory metastatic non-small-cell lung cancer, received focal radiation plus ipilimumab CTLA-4 blockade. Sequenced by immunoSEQ multiplex PCR; TCRdb stores in-frame clones only, minus some. The sample has about 15,000 clones; 72% are singletons. Concerning this clone: What it binds is unknown.

The V gene's germline CDR1 is SGHVS and CDR2 FNYEAQ. The ends lost 0 bases at V and 0 bases at J; junction bases unmatched: 8. This CDR3 is built from 17 residues. The sequencing used peripheral blood, collected from a patient treated with radiotherapy plus ipilimumab. The sequence derives from a human donor with non-small cell lung cancer whose response to radiotherapy plus ipilimumab could not be evaluated. V and J are TRBV7-6 and TRBJ2-7; 7 nucleotides match TRBD1. The CDR3 sequence: CASSLAPLRQGSYEQYV. The CDR3 bases are TGTGCCAGCAGCTTAGCGCCCCTTCGACAGGGCTCCTACGAGCAGTACGTC.